The 32 T cell receptor beta chains below all came from one sample that was sequenced in a study of cytomegalovirus exposure and HLA in healthy donors. The PCR used 60 Vbeta and 13 Jbeta primers. Clones were read by immunoSEQ multiplex PCR, and TCRdb kept only the in-frame ones, dropping some. In the table there are 75,000 to 80,000 clones, under 80% of which are singletons. Sequencing was carried out using PBMCs. The origin of the receptors is a man in his sixties in good health and CMV-seropositive.

V gene TRBV7-2 combines with J gene TRBJ2-7, with D perhaps matching TRBD1 (6 bases). Looked up from germline, CDR1 is SGHTA and CDR2 is FQGNSA. V dropped 7 bases and J dropped 1 base, with 17 bases sitting between them. The CDR3 is made up of 15 amino acids. CDR3 in DNA: TGTGCCAGCAAGACGGGACATCAGGGATCCTACGAGCAGTACTTC. It codes for CASKTGHQGSYEQYF.

The CDR3 here is CASSSLGQGYNEQFF. In DNA form, the CDR3 reads TGTGCCAGCAGTTCTCTTGGACAGGGATACAATGAGCAGTTCTTC. The rearrangement links TRBV2 to TRBJ2-1; 8 bases match TRBD1. CDR1 and CDR2 from the germline V gene are SNHLY and FYNNEI. Germline trimming cut 5 bases from V and 4 bases from J; bases unmatched to any gene: 7. The CDR3 consists of 15 residues.

The chain joins TRBV5-1 to TRBJ2-3; no definite D call. CDR1 is SGHRS, CDR2 YFSETQ, per germline. This CDR3 is 15 amino acids long. V lost 2 bases to trimming and J lost 0 bases, with 10 bases between them. Here the CDR3 reads CASSFISPSTDTQYF. The DNA of the CDR3 is TGCGCCAGCAGCTTTATATCCCCTAGCACAGATACGCAGTATTTT.

This clone was picked up a small number of times. An end of the junction differs from the germline gene, which may be a read error. The V call is TRBV5-4, the J call TRBJ2-1, with D uncertain. The CDR3 contains 16 residues. Germline V gene lookup returns CDR1 SGHNT and CDR2 YYREEE (reference sequence). This chain's CDR3 is CASSQEAQSSYNEQFF. CDR3 coding DNA: TGCGCCAGCAGCCAAGAAGCGCAGAGCTCCTACAATGAGCAGTTCTTC.

The CDR3 protein is CASSYQGQGGYTF. The CDR3 DNA reads TGTGCCAGCAGTTATCAGGGCCAGGGTGGCTACACCTTC. The chain is built from TRBV6-5 and TRBJ1-2, with a weak D call TRBD1 (5 bases). The CDR3 is made up of 13 amino acids. CDR1 MNHEY and CDR2 SVGAGI come from the germline V gene. The germline V and J ends were trimmed by 3 bases and 7 bases, with 12 bases remaining between them.

The V call is TRBV7-9, the J call TRBJ1-2; no clear D gene. Germline V gene sequence: CDR1 SEHNR, CDR2 FQNEAQ (reference sequence). The CDR3 covers 12 residues. V was trimmed by 6 bases and J by 3 bases, leaving 8 bases between them. CDR3 sequence reads: CASSSSDYGYTF. The CDR3 DNA is TGTGCCAGCAGTAGCTCAGACTATGGCTACACCTTC.

This chain joins TRBV30 and TRBJ2-7; TRBD1 matches at 7 bases. Germline lookup yields CDR1 GTSNPN and CDR2 SVGIG (reference sequence). With V trimmed by 3 bases and J by 3 bases, 14 bases remained unmatched. CDR3 length: 16 residues. The CDR3 sequence is CAWRDKGARRIYEQYF. In DNA form, the CDR3 reads TGTGCCTGGAGGGATAAGGGGGCGCGTAGGATCTACGAGCAGTACTTC.

The chain couples TRBV13 to TRBJ1-5, with TRBD1 as a possible D gene (5 bases). The CDR3 consists of 14 residues. V dropped 3 bases and J dropped 7 bases, with 13 bases sitting between them. Germline CDR1 and CDR2: PRHDT and FYEKMQ (reference sequence). The CDR3 nucleotides are TGTGCCAGCAGCTTGGGAGGGGCGGAGCAGCCCCAGCATTTT. It encodes CASSLGGAEQPQHF.

V gene TRBV6-4 combines with J gene TRBJ1-2; 9 bases fit TRBD1. The length of the CDR3 is 15 residues. After removal of 7 bases from V and 5 bases from J, the junction contained 11 bases not matched to a gene. In germline, CDR1 is MRHNA, CDR2 SNTAGT. In DNA form, the CDR3 reads TGTGCCAGCACCAGGGACAGGGATAGGGCGTATGGCTACACCTTC. It is translated as CASTRDRDRAYGYTF.

The chain has TRBV11-2 and TRBJ2-6; no clear D. Trimming took off 5 bases at V and 4 bases at J, with 18 bases between the two ends. The germline gives CDR1 SGHAT, CDR2 FQNNGV. CDR3 length: 17 amino acids. The CDR3 protein is CASSPLAVQRGANVLTF. CDR3 DNA: TGTGCCAGCAGCCCCCTTGCGGTCCAACGAGGGGCCAACGTCCTGACTTTC.

The chain has TRBV6-4 and TRBJ2-2, with TRBD1 identical over 7 bases. The ends lost 6 bases at V and 3 bases at J; junction bases unmatched: 7. Germline values: CDR1 MRHNA, CDR2 SNTAGT. This CDR3 has 15 residues. CDR3 residues: CASRRQGADTGELFF. The CDR3 DNA is TGTGCCAGCAGACGACAGGGAGCGGACACCGGGGAGCTGTTTTTT.

The chain is built from TRBV19 and TRBJ1-2, with D hard to call. The germline CDR1 and CDR2 sequences are LNHDA and SQIVND (reference sequence). This CDR3 comprises 11 residues. The V end lost 4 bases, the J end lost 7 bases, and 7 bases lay between the germline ends. Here the CDR3 DNA reads TGTGCCAGTAGTAGCGTCGGTGGCTACACCTTC. Protein product: CASSSVGGYTF.

This chain links TRBV6-6 with TRBJ1-6; D remains unclear. Germline CDR1 reads MNHNY; CDR2 reads SVGAGI (reference sequence). CDR3 size: 15 residues. V was pared by 3 bases and J by 4 bases, with 10 bases between. The chain's CDR3 is CASSYVHGYNSPLHF. The CDR3 DNA follows: TGTGCCAGCAGTTATGTTCACGGGTATAATTCACCCCTCCACTTT.

This clone showed up just a few times. The chain uses TRBV9 and TRBJ2-5, with D perhaps matching TRBD2 (6 bases). Trimming left V 2 bases short and J 2 bases short, with 13 bases between. CDR1 and CDR2 (germline): SGDLS, YYNGEE. The CDR3 consists of 15 residues. As DNA, the CDR3 is TGTGCCAGCAGCGTGACGGAGGGCTTACAAGAGACCCAGTACTTC. This gives the protein CASSVTEGLQETQYF.

The genes are TRBV7-2 and TRBJ2-2; 7 bases fit TRBD1. There are 18 residues in the CDR3. CDR1 and CDR2 (germline): SGHTA, FQGNSA. Trimming at V came to 1 base and at J to 3 bases, leaving 11 bases not matched to a gene. CDR3 sequence (DNA): TGTGCCAGCAGCTTAGAGCAGGGGGTGAGCGAGGACACCGGGGAGCTGTTTTTT. As protein: CASSLEQGVSEDTGELFF.

This rearrangement joins TRBV5-8 to TRBJ1-5, with 8 bases matching TRBD1. The trim removed 0 bases at V and 4 bases at J, leaving 3 bases unmatched. CDR1 is SGHTS and CDR2 is YDEGEE in the germline V gene. The CDR3 sequence is 15 residues long. The CDR3 DNA is TGTGCCAGCAGCTTGGACAGGGGGGATAATCAGCCCCAGCATTTT. Its protein product is CASSLDRGDNQPQHF.

CDR3 DNA sequence: TGTGCCAGCAGCACCCGGACCTCCGCGGGTATGACAGATACGCAGTATTTT. Amino acids: CASSTRTSAGMTDTQYF. The rearrangement joins TRBV14 to TRBJ2-3; maybe TRBD2 (5 bases). Germline V gene sequence: CDR1 SGHDN, CDR2 FVKESK. CDR3 length: 17 amino acids. V gave up 5 bases and J gave up 3 bases, with 21 bases separating them.

V is TRBV6-5 and J is TRBJ1-1; 7 bases align to TRBD1. Germline CDR1 and CDR2: MNHEY and SVGAGI. V shed 5 bases, J shed 3 bases, and the junction held 6 bases outside the gene matches. The CDR3 runs to 14 residues. The CDR3 reads CASSRPGQHTEAFF. The DNA for the CDR3 is TGTGCCAGCAGTCGGCCGGGACAGCACACTGAAGCTTTCTTT.

The chain has TRBV2 and TRBJ2-7; D uncertain. CDR3 length equals 11 residues. The germline gives CDR1 SNHLY, CDR2 FYNNEI. The ends were cut back, 5 bases at V and 6 bases at J, with 8 bases in the middle. The CDR3 spells CASSLSTEQYF. The CDR3 DNA is TGTGCCAGCAGTTTGTCTACCGAGCAGTACTTC.

In its sample, this clone was seen a few times. In DNA, the CDR3 is TGTGCCAGCAGCTTTGAGGGGGCTGAGCAGTTCTTC. It translates to CASSFEGAEQFF. This chain uses TRBV7-9 with TRBJ2-1; 7 bases are shared with TRBD1. The CDR3 consists of 12 residues. CDR1 is SEHNR, CDR2 FQNEAQ, per germline (reference sequence). The trim removed 3 bases at V and 9 bases at J, leaving 2 bases unmatched.

The chain is built from TRBV7-8 and TRBJ2-1; 11 bases are shared with TRBD2. Germline loops: CDR1 SGHVS, CDR2 FQNEAQ. The CDR3 is made up of 16 amino acids. Trimming removed 4 bases from V and 5 bases from J; junction bases left unmatched: 7. The CDR3 sequence: CASSSAGLAANNEQFF. CDR3 bases: TGTGCCAGCAGCTCAGCGGGACTAGCGGCCAACAATGAGCAGTTCTTC.

The chain combines TRBV10-3 with TRBJ2-3, with 10 bases fitting TRBD1. With 3 bases clipped from V and 12 bases from J, the junction kept 9 bases outside the gene matches. Germline CDR1 is ENHRY and CDR2 is SYGVKD. The CDR3 consists of 14 residues. CDR3 in amino acids: CAISDETGGERQYF. In DNA form, the CDR3 reads TGTGCCATCAGTGACGAGACAGGGGGCGAAAGACAGTATTTT.

The rearrangement links TRBV11-3 to TRBJ2-7; perhaps TRBD2 as D (6 bases). Trimming pared 3 bases from V and 2 bases from J, leaving 11 bases between. Looked up from germline, CDR1 is SGHNT and CDR2 is YENEEA. The CDR3 spans 14 residues. The CDR3 bases are TGTGCCAGCAGCTTCACGGGGGAGGCCTACGAGCAGTACTTC. Its translation is CASSFTGEAYEQYF.

Comment on this clone: Other DNA sequences in this sample translate to the same CDR3. The rearrangement links TRBV4-2 to TRBJ2-7, with a weak D call TRBD1 (5 bases). The germline V and J ends were trimmed by 1 base and 4 bases, with 11 bases remaining between them. This CDR3 spans 14 amino acids. Germline V gene sequence: CDR1 LGHNA, CDR2 YNFKEQ. The CDR3 coding sequence is TGTGCCAGCAGCCAAGTGGGGCCCAATTACGAGCAGTACTTC. It yields the protein CASSQVGPNYEQYF.

The J gene is TRBJ1-4, the V gene TRBV7-6, with TRBD1 matching 8 bases. The CDR3 is made up of 14 amino acids. Germline values: CDR1 SGHVS, CDR2 FNYEAQ. Trimming cost V 5 bases and J 8 bases; bases outside gene matches: 7. CDR3 sequence: CASSHRGTSEKLFF. CDR3 bases: TGTGCCAGCAGCCACAGGGGGACTTCGGAAAAACTGTTTTTT.

The J gene is TRBJ2-1, the V gene TRBV5-1, with a weak D call TRBD1 (5 bases). With 4 bases removed from V and 4 bases from J, the gap between germline ends came to 18 bases. CDR1 and CDR2 from the germline V gene are SGHRS and YFSETQ. The CDR3 has 16 amino acids. The CDR3 coding sequence is TGCGCCAGCAGCCTGGGGCCAGGGAACAGTTACAATGAGCAGTTCTTC. Amino acid sequence: CASSLGPGNSYNEQFF.

The chain is built from TRBV7-9 and TRBJ1-2, with 7 bases fitting TRBD1. Germline V CDR1 and CDR2: SEHNR, FQNEAQ (reference sequence). Trimming cost V 0 bases and J 7 bases; bases outside gene matches: 11. CDR3 length equals 16 residues. DNA for the CDR3: TGTGCCAGCAGCTTAGCCGGGACAGCGACGCGCGCTGGCTACACCTTC. Amino acid sequence: CASSLAGTATRAGYTF.

The V and J genes are TRBV6-6 and TRBJ2-7; TRBD1 is a possible D gene (6 bases). The germline V gene encodes CDR1 MNHNY and CDR2 SVGAGI (reference sequence). This CDR3 has 13 residues. Trimming shortened V by 6 bases and J by 4 bases, and 13 bases separated the two germline ends. Here the CDR3 reads CASSHGTPYEQYF. The DNA of the CDR3 is TGTGCCAGCAGCCACGGGACACCGTACGAGCAGTACTTC.

The chain is built from TRBV5-6 and TRBJ1-2, with 8 bases matching TRBD1. The CDR3 extends over 14 amino acids. CDR1 is SGHDT, CDR2 YYEEEE, per germline. V was pared by 4 bases and J by 4 bases, with 6 bases of the junction left unmatched. This CDR3 is CASSRDRQLYGYTF. The CDR3 DNA sequence: TGTGCCAGCAGCAGGGACAGGCAACTCTATGGCTACACCTTC. Variable domain in full (rest from reference TRBV5-6 and TRBJ1-2): DAGVTQSPTHLIKTRGQQVTLRCSPKSGHDTVSWYQQALGQGPQFIFQYYEEEERQRGNFPDRFSGHQFPNYSSELNVNALLLGDSALYLCASSRDRQLYGYTFGSGTRLTVV.

V usage is TRBV19 and J usage is TRBJ1-1; D is undetermined. This CDR3 comprises 15 residues. CDR1 and CDR2 from the germline V gene are LNHDA and SQIVND (reference sequence). The V end was cut by 7 bases, the J end by 1 base, with 16 bases between. The CDR3 sequence is CASTLAIFRNTEAFF. The CDR3 nucleotides are TGTGCCAGTACCCTTGCCATTTTCAGGAACACTGAAGCTTTCTTT.

The gene calls are TRBV7-9 and TRBJ1-1; D is perhaps TRBD1 (6 bases). Trimming took 2 bases from V and 5 from J, leaving 15 bases between them. Per germline, CDR1 SEHNR and CDR2 FQNEAQ (reference sequence). The CDR3 sequence is 15 residues long. CDR3 amino acids: CASSLSRGGLTEAFF. The DNA for the CDR3 is TGTGCCAGCAGCTTAAGCAGGGGCGGGTTGACTGAAGCTTTCTTT.

The V call is TRBV9, the J call TRBJ2-3; TRBD2 aligns across 16 bases. V was pared by 3 bases and J by 7 bases, with 8 bases of the junction left unmatched. This CDR3 has 17 residues. Germline V gives CDR1 SGDLS, CDR2 YYNGEE. The CDR3 DNA follows: TGTGCCAGCAGCGAAGGGACTAGCGGGGGGGCTTCTTATACGCAGTATTTT. Residues: CASSEGTSGGASYTQYF.